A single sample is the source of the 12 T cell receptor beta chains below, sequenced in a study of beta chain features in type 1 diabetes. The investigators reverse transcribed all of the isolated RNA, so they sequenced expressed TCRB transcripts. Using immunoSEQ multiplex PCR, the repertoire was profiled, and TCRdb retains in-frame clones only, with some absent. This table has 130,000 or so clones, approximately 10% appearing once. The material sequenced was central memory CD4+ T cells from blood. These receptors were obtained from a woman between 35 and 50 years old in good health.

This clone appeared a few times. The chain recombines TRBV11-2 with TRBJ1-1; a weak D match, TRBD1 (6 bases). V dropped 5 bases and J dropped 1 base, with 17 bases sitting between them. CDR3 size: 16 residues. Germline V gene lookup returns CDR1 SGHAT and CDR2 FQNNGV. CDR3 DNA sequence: TGTGCCAGCAGCGCGGGTTACAGGGCTCCGAACACTGAAGCTTTCTTT. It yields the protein CASSAGYRAPNTEAFF.

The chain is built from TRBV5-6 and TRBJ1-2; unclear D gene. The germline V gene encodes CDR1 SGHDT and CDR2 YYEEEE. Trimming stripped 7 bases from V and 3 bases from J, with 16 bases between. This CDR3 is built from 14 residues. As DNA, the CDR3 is TGTGCCAGCTCCTTATACGTGCAGGACTATGGCTACACCTTC. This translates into CASSLYVQDYGYTF.

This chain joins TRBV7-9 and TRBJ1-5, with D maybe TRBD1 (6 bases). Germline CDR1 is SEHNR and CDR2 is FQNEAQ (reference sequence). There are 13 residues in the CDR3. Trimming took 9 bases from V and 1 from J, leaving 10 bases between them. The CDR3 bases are TGTGCCAGGGGGGGGGCGAGCAATCAGCCCCAGCATTTT. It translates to CARGGASNQPQHF.

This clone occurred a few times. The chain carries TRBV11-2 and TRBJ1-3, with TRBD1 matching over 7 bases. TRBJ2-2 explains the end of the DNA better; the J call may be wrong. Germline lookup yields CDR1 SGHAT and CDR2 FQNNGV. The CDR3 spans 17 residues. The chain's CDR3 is CASSLDRTGGNTGELFF. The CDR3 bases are TGTGCCAGCAGCTTAGATCGGACAGGCGGGAACACCGGGGAGCTGTTTTTT.

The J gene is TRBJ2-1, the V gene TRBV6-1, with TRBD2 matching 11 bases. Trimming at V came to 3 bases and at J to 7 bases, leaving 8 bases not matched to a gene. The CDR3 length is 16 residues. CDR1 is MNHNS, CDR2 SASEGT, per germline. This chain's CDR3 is CASSEVLAGALNEQFF. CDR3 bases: TGTGCCAGCAGTGAGGTACTAGCGGGGGCCTTAAATGAGCAGTTCTTC.

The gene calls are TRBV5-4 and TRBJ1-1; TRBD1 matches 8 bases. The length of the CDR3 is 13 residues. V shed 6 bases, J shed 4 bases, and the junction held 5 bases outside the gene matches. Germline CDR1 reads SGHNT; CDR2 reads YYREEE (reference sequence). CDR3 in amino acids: CASTRQGITEAFF. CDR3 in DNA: TGTGCCAGCACCCGACAGGGGATCACTGAAGCTTTCTTT.

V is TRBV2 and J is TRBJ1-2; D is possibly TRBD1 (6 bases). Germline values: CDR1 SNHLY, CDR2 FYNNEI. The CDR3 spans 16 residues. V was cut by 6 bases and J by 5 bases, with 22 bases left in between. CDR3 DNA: TGTGCCAGCAGATCACTCCCGGACAGCCGACTGTATGGCTACACCTTC. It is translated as CASRSLPDSRLYGYTF.

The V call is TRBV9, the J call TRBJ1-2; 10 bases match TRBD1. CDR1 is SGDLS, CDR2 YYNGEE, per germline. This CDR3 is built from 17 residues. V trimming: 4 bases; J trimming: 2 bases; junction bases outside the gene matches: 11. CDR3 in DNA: TGTGCCAGCAGCCCAACCGGGACAGGGGCCCTCAACTATGGCTACACCTTC. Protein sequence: CASSPTGTGALNYGYTF. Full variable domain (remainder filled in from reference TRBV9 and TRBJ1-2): DSGVTQTPKHLITATGQRVTLRCSPRSGDLSVYWYQQSLDQGLQFLIQYYNGEERAKGNILERFSAQQFPDLHSELNLSSLELGDSALYFCASSPTGTGALNYGYTFGSGTRLTVV.

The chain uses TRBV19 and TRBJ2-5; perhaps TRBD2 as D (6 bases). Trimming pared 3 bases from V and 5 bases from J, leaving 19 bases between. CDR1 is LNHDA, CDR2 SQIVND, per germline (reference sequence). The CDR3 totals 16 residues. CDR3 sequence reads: CASSILSGDGGETQYF. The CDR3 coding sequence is TGTGCCAGTAGTATCCTGTCGGGGGACGGCGGGGAGACCCAGTACTTC.

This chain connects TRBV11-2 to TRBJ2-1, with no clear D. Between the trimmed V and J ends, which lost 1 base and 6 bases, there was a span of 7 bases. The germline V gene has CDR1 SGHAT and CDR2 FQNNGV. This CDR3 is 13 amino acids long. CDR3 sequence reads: CASSLGWANEQFF. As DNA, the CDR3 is TGTGCCAGCAGCTTAGGATGGGCCAATGAGCAGTTCTTC.

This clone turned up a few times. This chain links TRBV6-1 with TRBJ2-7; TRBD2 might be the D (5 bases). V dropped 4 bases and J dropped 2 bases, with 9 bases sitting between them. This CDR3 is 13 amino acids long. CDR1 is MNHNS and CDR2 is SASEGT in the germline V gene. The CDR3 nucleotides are TGTGCCAGCAGTGCGGGGATTCCCTACGAGCAGTACTTC. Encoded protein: CASSAGIPYEQYF.

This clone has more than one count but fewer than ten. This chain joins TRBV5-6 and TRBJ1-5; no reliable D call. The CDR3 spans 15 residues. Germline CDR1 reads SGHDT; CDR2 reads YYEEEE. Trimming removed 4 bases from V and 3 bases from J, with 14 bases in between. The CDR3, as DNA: TGTGCCAGCAGCATGGGGAGGGCGAACAATCAGCCCCAGCATTTT. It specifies CASSMGRANNQPQHF.